This record covers a single T cell receptor (beta chain). Its antigen is currently unknown. This entry comes from a study of CD8 T cells in ankylosing spondylitis. In making TCR beta libraries, quantitative 5'-RACE with molecular barcodes was used. TCRdb passed the 5' RACE reads through MiXCR, listing each CDR3 protein once. The repertoire holds 300,000 to 400,000 distinct CDR3 sequences, under 25% seen once, with less than 20% in the top ten. Overall study findings and caveats: A TCR beta motif of about 8 highly homologous variants appeared characteristic of ankylosing spondylitis blood. Reactive arthritis synovial fluid and blood previously showed some of these motif variants. Clones linked to disease were reported to show significant enrichment in matched ankylosing spondylitis synovial fluid.

V trimming: 4 bases; J trimming: 5 bases; junction bases outside the gene matches: 2. The CDR3 is 13 residues long. Germline V gives CDR1 ENHRY, CDR2 SYGVKD. This sequence originates from a male donor with ankylosing spondylitis. Sequencing was performed on blood, either unsorted or a sorted T cell fraction (not recorded which). This chain connects TRBV10-3 to TRBJ2-1; TRBD1 agrees at 7 bases. CDR3 nucleotide sequence: TGTGCCATCAGTGTGCAGGGGGACAATGAGCAGTTCTTC. It encodes CAISVQGDNEQFF.